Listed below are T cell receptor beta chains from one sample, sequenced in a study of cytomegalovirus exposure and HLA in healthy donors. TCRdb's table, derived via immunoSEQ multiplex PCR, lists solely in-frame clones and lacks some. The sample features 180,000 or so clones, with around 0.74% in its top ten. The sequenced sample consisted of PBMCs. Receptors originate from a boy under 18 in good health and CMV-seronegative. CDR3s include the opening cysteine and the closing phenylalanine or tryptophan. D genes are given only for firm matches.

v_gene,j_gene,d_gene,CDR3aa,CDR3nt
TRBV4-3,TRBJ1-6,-,CASSQDPRENSPLHF,TGCGCCAGCAGCCAAGATCCGAGAGAGAATTCACCCCTCCACTTT
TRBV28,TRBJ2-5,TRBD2,CATVSAGGPKTQYF,TGTGCCACGGTTTCCGCGGGGGGCCCAAAGACCCAGTACTTC
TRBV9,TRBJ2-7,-,CASSSNRQALPGEQYF,TGTGCCAGCAGCTCTAACCGACAGGCCCTACCGGGCGAGCAGTACTTC
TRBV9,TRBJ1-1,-,CASSGGGENTEAFF,TGTGCCAGCAGCGGGGGGGGAGAGAACACTGAAGCTTTCTTT
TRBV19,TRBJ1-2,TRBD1,CASSTDRGLIWGYTF,TGTGCCAGTAGTACCGACAGGGGATTGATTTGGGGCTACACCTTC
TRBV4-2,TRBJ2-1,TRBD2,CASSQERGDLNEQFF,TGTGCCAGCAGCCAAGAACGGGGGGACTTGAATGAGCAGTTCTTC
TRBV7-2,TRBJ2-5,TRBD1,CASSLNRGGETQYF,TGTGCCAGCAGCTTAAACAGGGGCGGAGAGACCCAGTACTTC
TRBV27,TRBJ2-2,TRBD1,CASSKTGRNTGELFF,TGTGCCAGCAGCAAGACAGGGAGAAACACCGGGGAGCTGTTTTTT
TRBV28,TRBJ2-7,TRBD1,CATGTGSYYEQYF,TGTGCCACTGGGACAGGGTCCTATTACGAGCAGTACTTC
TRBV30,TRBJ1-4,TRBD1,CAWRTDRGGREKLFF,TGTGCCTGGAGAACCGACAGGGGAGGAAGGGAAAAACTGTTTTTT
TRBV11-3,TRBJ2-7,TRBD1,CASSLGTESYYEQYF,TGTGCCAGCAGCTTGGGGACAGAGTCGTACTACGAGCAGTACTTC
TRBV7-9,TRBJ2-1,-,CASSSSRQGSNEQFF,TGTGCCAGCAGCTCCTCCCGGCAGGGGTCCAATGAGCAGTTCTTC
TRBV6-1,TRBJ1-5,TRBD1,CASRGQGRGQPQHF,TGTGCCAGCAGGGGACAGGGAAGGGGTCAGCCCCAGCATTTT
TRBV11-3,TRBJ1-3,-,CASRGRGESTGNTIYF,TGTGCCAGCAGGGGCCGTGGGGAGTCAACTGGAAACACCATATATTTT
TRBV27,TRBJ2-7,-,CASSLKQGTYEQYF,TGTGCCAGCAGTCTGAAACAGGGAACCTACGAGCAGTACTTC
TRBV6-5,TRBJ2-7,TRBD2,CASTDRTSGDYEQYF,TGTGCCAGCACCGACCGGACTAGCGGGGACTACGAGCAGTACTTC
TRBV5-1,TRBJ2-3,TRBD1,CASSFSTGENTQYF,TGCGCCAGCAGCTTTTCAACAGGGGAGAATACGCAGTATTTT
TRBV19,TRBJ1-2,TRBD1,CASMGQGGKGGYTF,TGTGCCAGTATGGGACAGGGGGGTAAAGGTGGCTACACCTTC
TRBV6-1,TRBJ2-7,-,CASSEAIQGYEQYF,TGTGCCAGCAGCGAAGCCATTCAGGGCTACGAGCAGTACTTC
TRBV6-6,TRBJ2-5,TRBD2,CASSSGLAEQETQYF,TGTGCCAGCAGTTCGGGACTAGCGGAACAAGAGACCCAGTACTTC
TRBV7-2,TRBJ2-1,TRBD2,CASSQGLAWDEQFF,TGTGCCAGCAGCCAAGGACTAGCTTGGGATGAGCAGTTCTTC
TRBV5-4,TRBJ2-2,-,CASSLTRTGELFF,TGTGCCAGCAGCTTGACTAGAACCGGGGAGCTGTTTTTT
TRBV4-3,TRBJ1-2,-,CASSQATSATSLANYGYTF,TGCGCCAGCAGCCAAGCGACTAGCGCAACCAGCTTAGCTAACTATGGCTACACCTTC